This record looks at one T cell receptor beta chain sequence and its context. Antigen unknown. Germline lookup yields CDR1 WSHSY and CDR2 SAAADI. J was trimmed by 9 bases and V by 6 bases; bases with no gene match: 9. CDR3 size: 14 residues. The data originate from a study of PD-L1 blockade in urothelial cancer. The study's findings and limits: Durable benefit was linked to greater 3-week expansion of tumor-associated blood clones.

Patients in the study were battling locally advanced or metastatic urothelial carcinoma. Patient sample counts ranged from 1 to 8, pretreatment and on-treatment. The repertoire was sequenced with immunoSEQ multiplex PCR; TCRdb's copy has only in-frame clones and lacks some. The sample comprises approximately 51,000 clones, 75% to 90% of which are singletons, and more than 15% rests with the top ten. The sequenced sample was PBMCs, obtained around atezolizumab (anti-PD-L1) treatment. The V gene is TRBV10-2, the J gene TRBJ1-4; 8 bases are a match to TRBD1. This receptor was obtained from a man in his 60s with urothelial cancer. The CDR3 sequence: CASSKTGEEKKLFF. The CDR3 nucleotides read TGCGCCAGCAGCAAGACAGGGGAAGAAAAAAAACTGTTTTTT.